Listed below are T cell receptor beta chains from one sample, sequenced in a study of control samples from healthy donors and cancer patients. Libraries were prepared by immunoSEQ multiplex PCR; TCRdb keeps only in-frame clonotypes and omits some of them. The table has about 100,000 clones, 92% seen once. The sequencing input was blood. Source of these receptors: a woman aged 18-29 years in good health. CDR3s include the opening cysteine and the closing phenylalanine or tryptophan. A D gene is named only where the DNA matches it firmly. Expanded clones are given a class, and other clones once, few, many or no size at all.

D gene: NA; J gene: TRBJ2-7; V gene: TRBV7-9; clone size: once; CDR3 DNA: TGTGCCAGCAGCGAAGGAGGAGGGTCCGGTCGGGGCGAGCAGTACTTC; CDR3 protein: CASSEGGGSGRGEQYF
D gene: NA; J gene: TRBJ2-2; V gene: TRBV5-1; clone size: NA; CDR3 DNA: TGCGCCAGCAGCTTGGCCGGGATTGGCGGCGGGGAGCTGTTTTTT; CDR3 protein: CASSLAGIGGGELFF
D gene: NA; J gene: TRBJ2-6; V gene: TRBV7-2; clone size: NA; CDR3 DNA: TGTGCCAGCAGCTTAGCGCCGCCTGGGGCCAACGTCCTGACTTTC; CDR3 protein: CASSLAPPGANVLTF
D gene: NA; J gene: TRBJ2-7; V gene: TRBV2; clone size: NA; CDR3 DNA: TGTGCCAGCACCGAGGCCGGGTACGAGCAGTACTTC; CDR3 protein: CASTEAGYEQYF
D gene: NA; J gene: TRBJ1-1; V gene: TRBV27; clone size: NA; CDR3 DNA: TGTGCCAGCAGCTACAGGGAGAAGACTGAAGCTTTCTTT; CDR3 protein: CASSYREKTEAFF
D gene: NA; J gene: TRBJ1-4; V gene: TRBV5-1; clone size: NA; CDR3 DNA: TGCGCCAGCAGCTCCACGACGGGATACGAAAAACTGTTTTTT; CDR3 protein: CASSSTTGYEKLFF
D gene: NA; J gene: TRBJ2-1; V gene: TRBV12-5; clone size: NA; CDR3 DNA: TGTGCTAGTGGTCGCTGGGACCTATATGCCTACAATGAGCAGTTCTTC; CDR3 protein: CASGRWDLYAYNEQFF
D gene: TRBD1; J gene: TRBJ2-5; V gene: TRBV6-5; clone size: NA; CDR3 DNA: TGTGCCAGCAGACCGACAGGGTCCGAGACCCAGTACTTC; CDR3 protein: CASRPTGSETQYF
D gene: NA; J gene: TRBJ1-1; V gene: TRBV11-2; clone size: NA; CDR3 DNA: TGTGCCAGCATGACCTCTCGGTGGGGGGTCACTGAAGCTTTCTTT; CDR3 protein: CASMTSRWGVTEAFF
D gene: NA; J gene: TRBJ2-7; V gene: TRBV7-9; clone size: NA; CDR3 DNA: TGTGCCAGCAGCTCCGGACAGACAAACTACGAGCAGTACTTC; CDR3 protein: CASSSGQTNYEQYF
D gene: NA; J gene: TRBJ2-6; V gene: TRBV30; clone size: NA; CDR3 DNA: TGTGCCTGGCTCAGAGACTCTGGGGCCAACGTCCTGACTTTC; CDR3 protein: CAWLRDSGANVLTF
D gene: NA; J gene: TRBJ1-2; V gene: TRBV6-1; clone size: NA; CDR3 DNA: TGTGCCAGCAGTGAACCCGGATACTATGGCTACACCTTC; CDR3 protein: CASSEPGYYGYTF
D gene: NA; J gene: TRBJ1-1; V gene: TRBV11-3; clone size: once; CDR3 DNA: TGTGCCAGCAGTCCGCCGATGGCGACAACAAGCGAAGCTTTCTTT; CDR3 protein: CASSPPMATTSEAFF
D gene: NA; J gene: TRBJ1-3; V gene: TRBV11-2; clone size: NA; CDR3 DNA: TGTGCCAGCAGCTTAGGACAGGGAAACACCATATATTTT; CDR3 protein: CASSLGQGNTIYF
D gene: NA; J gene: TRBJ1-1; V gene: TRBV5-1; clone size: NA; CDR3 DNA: TGCGCCAGCAGCTTGCGGTTTGTCGGGGGTCCGCTGATAAGGAACACTGAAGCTTTCTTT; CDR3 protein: CASSLRFVGGPLIRNTEAFF
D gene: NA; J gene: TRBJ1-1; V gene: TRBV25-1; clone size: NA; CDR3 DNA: TGTGCCAGCGGAGAAGCTTTCTTT; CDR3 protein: CASGEAFF
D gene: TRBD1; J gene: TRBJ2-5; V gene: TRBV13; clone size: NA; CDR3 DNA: TGTGCCAGCAGCTGGGACAGGGGTGCAGAGACCCAGTACTTC; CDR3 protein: CASSWDRGAETQYF
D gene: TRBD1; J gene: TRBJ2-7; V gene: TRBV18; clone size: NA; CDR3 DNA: TGTGCCAGCTCACCCCAGACAGGGGGCCCTTACGAGCAGTACTTC; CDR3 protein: CASSPQTGGPYEQYF
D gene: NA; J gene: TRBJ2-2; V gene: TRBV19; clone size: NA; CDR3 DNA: TGTGCCAGTCGGCAGGCCGGGGAGCTGTTTTTT; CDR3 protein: CASRQAGELFF
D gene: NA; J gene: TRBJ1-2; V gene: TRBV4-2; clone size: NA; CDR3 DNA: TGTGCCAGCAGCCAAGATTCCGGGGAAGGCTACACCTTC; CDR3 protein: CASSQDSGEGYTF
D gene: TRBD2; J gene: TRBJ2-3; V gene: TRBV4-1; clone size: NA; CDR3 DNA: TGCGCCAGCAGCCAAACTAGCGGGGGAACAGATACGCAGTATTTT; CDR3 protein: CASSQTSGGTDTQYF
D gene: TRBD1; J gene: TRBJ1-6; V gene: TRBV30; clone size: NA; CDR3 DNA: TGTGCCTGGAGTGACTACAGGGGTTCACCCCTCCACTTT; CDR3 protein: CAWSDYRGSPLHF
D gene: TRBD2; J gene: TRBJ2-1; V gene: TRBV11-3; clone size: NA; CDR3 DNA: TGTGCCAGCAGCCCTGGGACTAGCATAAGGGTTGAGCAGTTCTTC; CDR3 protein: CASSPGTSIRVEQFF
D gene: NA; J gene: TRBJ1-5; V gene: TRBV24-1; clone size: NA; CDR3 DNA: TGTGCCACCAGTAAACCGGGGCAGCCCCAGCATTTT; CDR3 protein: CATSKPGQPQHF
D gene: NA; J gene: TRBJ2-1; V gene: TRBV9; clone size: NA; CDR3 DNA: TGTGCCAGCAGCGTACCCCGGCCGGGGGACCGCAATGAGCAGTTCTTC; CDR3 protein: CASSVPRPGDRNEQFF
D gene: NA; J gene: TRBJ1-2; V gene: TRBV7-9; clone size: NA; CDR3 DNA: TGTGCCAGCAGCTTGGATAGGGTAGGCGGCTACACCTTC; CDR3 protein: CASSLDRVGGYTF
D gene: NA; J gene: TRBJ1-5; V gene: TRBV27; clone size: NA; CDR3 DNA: TGTGCCAGCGCACAGGGAGGGAATCAGCCCCAGCATTTT; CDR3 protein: CASAQGGNQPQHF
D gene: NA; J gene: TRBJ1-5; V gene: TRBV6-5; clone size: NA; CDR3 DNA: TGTGCCAGCAGTCACCGAGGTTACGGCAATCAGCCCCAGCATTTT; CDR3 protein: CASSHRGYGNQPQHF
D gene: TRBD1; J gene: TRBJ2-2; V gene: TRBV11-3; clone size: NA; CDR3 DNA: TGTGCCAGCAGCCTCCGACAGGGGGGGGGCACCGGGGAGCTGTTTTTT; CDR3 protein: CASSLRQGGGTGELFF